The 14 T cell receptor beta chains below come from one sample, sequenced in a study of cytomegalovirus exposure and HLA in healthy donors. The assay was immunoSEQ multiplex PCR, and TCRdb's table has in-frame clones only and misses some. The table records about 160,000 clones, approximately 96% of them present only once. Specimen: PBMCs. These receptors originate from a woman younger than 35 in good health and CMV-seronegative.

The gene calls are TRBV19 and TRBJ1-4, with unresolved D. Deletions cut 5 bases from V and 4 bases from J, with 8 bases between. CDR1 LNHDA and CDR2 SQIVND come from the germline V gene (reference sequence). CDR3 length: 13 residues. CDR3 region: CASSSQFNEKLFF. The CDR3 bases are TGTGCCAGTAGTTCCCAGTTTAATGAAAAACTGTTTTTT.

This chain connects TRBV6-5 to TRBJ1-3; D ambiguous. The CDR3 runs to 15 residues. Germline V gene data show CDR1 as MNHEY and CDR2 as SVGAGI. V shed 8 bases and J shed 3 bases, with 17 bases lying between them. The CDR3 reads CASGAIVDIGNTIYF. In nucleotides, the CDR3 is TGTGCCAGCGGTGCTATTGTTGACATTGGAAACACCATATATTTT.

As DNA, the CDR3 is TGTGCCAGCAGCTCACAGGGCTACGAGCAGTACTTC. Amino acid sequence: CASSSQGYEQYF. This chain uses TRBV7-2 with TRBJ2-7; possible D gene TRBD1, 6 bases. V lost 4 bases, J lost 3 bases, and 7 bases lay in between. The CDR3 extends over 12 amino acids. Per germline, CDR1 SGHTA and CDR2 FQGNSA.

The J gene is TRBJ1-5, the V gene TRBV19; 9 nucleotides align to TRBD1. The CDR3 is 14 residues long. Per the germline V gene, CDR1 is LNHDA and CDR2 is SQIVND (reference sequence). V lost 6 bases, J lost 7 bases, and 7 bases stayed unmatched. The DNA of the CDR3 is TGTGCCAGTAGGGGACAGGGTAGCGGGCAGCCCCAGCATTTT. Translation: CASRGQGSGQPQHF.

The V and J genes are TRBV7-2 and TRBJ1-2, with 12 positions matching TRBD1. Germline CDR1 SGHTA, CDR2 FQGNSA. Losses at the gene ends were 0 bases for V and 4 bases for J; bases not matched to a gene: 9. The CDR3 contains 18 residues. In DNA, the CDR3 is TGTGCCAGCAGCTTAGCGCTGGGACAGGGGGCCTCCAGCTATGGCTACACCTTC. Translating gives CASSLALGQGASSYGYTF.

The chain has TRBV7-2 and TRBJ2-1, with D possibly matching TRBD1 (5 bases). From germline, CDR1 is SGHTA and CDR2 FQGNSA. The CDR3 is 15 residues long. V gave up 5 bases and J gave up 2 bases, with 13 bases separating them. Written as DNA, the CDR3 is TGTGCCAGCAGCCGCACAGGACCTGCCTACAATGAGCAGTTCTTC. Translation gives CASSRTGPAYNEQFF.

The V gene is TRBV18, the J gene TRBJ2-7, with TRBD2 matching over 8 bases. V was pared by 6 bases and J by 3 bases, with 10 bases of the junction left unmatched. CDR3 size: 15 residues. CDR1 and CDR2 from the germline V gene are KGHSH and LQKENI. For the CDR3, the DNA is TGTGCCAGCTCGTCGCCGAGCGGGGGATACTACGAGCAGTACTTC. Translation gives CASSSPSGGYYEQYF.

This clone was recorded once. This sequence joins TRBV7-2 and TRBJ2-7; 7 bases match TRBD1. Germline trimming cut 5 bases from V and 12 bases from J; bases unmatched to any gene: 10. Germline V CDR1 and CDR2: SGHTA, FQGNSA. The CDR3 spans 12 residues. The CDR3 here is CASSTRTGHRYF. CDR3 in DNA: TGTGCCAGCAGCACGCGGACAGGTCACCGGTACTTC.

CDR3 in amino acids: CASSQGGTGGFYEQYF. For the CDR3, the DNA is TGCGCCAGCAGCCAAGGAGGGACAGGGGGTTTCTACGAGCAGTACTTC. The chain joins TRBV4-1 to TRBJ2-7; TRBD1 matches at 11 bases. Germline lookup yields CDR1 MGHRA and CDR2 YSYEKL. After removal of 1 base from V and 3 bases from J, the junction contained 5 bases not matched to a gene. The CDR3 has 16 residues.

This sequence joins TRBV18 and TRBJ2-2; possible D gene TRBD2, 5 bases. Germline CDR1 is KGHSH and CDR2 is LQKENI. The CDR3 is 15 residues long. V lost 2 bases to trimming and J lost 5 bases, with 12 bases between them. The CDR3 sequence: CASSPGGRLTGELFF. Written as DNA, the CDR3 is TGTGCCAGCTCACCAGGAGGCCGCTTAACCGGGGAGCTGTTTTTT.

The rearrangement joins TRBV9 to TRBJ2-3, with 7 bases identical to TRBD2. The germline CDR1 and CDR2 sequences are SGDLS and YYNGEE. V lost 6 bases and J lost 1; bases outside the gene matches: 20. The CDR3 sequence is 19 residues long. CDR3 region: CASNINGPGPGRGTDTQYF. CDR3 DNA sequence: TGTGCCAGCAATATTAACGGACCGGGCCCTGGGAGGGGCACAGATACGCAGTATTTT.

As DNA, the CDR3 is TGTGCCAGCAGCTTAGGTCAAGGAGAGCCCCAGCATTTT. Translation: CASSLGQGEPQHF. The V call is TRBV7-2, the J call TRBJ1-5; no firm D call. This CDR3 has 13 amino acids. Germline CDR1 is SGHTA and CDR2 is FQGNSA. V lost 1 base to trimming and J lost 8 bases, with 9 bases between them.

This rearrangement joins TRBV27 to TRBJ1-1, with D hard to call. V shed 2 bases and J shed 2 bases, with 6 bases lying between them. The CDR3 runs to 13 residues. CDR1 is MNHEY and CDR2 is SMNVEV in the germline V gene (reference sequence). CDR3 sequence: CASSLRENTEAFF. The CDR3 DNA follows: TGTGCCAGCAGTTTACGGGAAAACACTGAAGCTTTCTTT.

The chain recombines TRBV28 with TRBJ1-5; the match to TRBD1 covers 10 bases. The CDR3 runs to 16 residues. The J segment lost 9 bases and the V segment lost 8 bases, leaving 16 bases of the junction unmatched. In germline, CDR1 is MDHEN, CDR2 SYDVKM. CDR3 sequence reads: CASEGTGERKGLPQHF. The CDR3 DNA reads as TGTGCCAGCGAAGGGACAGGGGAACGAAAGGGTCTGCCCCAGCATTTT.